This T cell receptor (beta chain) was captured in a study of T cell responses to AZD1222 COVID-19 vaccine. This clone was counted only a few times. The CDR3 runs to 14 residues. Trimming removed 2 bases from V and 5 bases from J, with 12 bases in between. The germline CDR1 and CDR2 sequences are KGHSH and LQKENI. Some clones are missing from TCRdb's copy, which holds only in-frame ones; the method was immunoSEQ multiplex PCR. Counted here are about 86,000 clones, approximately 80% occurring once; the ten biggest clones make up around a fifth. The material was peripheral blood, obtained on day 0 of AZD1222 vaccination. This TCR derives from an adult in good health. The V call is TRBV18, the J call TRBJ2-5; TRBD2 might be the D (6 bases). This CDR3 is CASSPSGRGETQYF. In nucleotides, the CDR3 is TGTGCCAGCTCACCATCCGGGAGAGGGGAGACCCAGTACTTC.